The clone carrying this T cell receptor (beta chain) was detected only once. It was with 60 Vbeta and 13 Jbeta primers that the PCR ran. Clones were sequenced by immunoSEQ multiplex PCR, and TCRdb holds only the in-frame ones, with some missing. The profile shows approximately 90,000 clones, under 80% of them singletons. This specimen comes from a study of cytomegalovirus exposure and HLA in healthy donors. The V gene end was trimmed by 3 bases and the J gene end by 3 bases; junction bases not matched to a gene: 7. CDR1 and CDR2 from the germline V gene are SGHTA and FQGNSA. CDR3 length equals 15 residues.

The sequence derives from a boy aged 5-17 years in good health and CMV-seronegative. This sequence joins TRBV7-2 and TRBJ1-2, with 7 bases fitting TRBD1. The specimen sequenced was PBMCs. CDR3 in DNA: TGTGCCAGCAGCTTGGCCTTTGGGACAGACTATGGCTACACCTTC. As protein: CASSLAFGTDYGYTF.